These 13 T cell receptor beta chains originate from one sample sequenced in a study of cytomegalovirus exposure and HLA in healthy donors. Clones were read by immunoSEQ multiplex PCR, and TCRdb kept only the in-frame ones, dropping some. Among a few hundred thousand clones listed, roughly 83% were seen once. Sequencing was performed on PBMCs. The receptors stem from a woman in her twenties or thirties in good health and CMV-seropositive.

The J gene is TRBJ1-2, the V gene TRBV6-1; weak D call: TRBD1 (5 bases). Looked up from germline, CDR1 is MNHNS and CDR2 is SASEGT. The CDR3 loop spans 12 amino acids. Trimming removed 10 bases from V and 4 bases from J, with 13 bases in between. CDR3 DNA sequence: TGTGCCATTACAGAGGGGTCCTATGGCTACACCTTC. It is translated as CAITEGSYGYTF.

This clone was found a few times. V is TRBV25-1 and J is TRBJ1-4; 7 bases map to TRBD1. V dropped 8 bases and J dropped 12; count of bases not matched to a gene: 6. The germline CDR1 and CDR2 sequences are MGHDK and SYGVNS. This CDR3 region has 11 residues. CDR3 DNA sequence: TGTGCCAGCGGACAGGCCGAAGAACTGTTTTTT. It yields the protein CASGQAEELFF.

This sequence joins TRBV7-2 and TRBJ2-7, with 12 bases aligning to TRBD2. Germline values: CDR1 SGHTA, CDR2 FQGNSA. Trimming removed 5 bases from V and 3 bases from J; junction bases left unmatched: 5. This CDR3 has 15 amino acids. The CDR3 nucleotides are TGTGCCAGCAGCGGACGACTAGCGGGAGACTACGAGCAGTACTTC. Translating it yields CASSGRLAGDYEQYF.

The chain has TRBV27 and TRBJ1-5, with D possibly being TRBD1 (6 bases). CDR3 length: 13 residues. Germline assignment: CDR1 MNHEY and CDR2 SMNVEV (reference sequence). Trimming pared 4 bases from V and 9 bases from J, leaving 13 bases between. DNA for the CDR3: TGTGCCAGCAGTTCCTTGGGAGGGGGGCCCCAGCATTTT. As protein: CASSSLGGGPQHF.

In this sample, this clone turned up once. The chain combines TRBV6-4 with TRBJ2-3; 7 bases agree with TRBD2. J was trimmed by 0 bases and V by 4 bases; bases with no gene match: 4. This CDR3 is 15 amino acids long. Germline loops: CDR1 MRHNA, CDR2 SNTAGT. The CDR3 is CASSAGTTSTDTQYF. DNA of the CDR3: TGTGCCAGCAGTGCGGGGACTACTAGCACAGATACGCAGTATTTT.

Here the CDR3 DNA reads TGTGCCAGCAGTGGACAGACGAGCTCCTACAATGAGCAGTTCTTC. Amino acids: CASSGQTSSYNEQFF. V gene TRBV2 combines with J gene TRBJ2-1; the D gene is possibly TRBD1 (5 bases). Trimming cost V 4 bases and J 0 bases, with 10 bases left between them. The length of the CDR3 is 15 residues. The germline V gene encodes CDR1 SNHLY and CDR2 FYNNEI.

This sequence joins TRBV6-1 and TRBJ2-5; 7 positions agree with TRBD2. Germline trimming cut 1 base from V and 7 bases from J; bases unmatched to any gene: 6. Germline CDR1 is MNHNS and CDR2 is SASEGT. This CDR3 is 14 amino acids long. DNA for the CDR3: TGTGCCAGCAGTGAAGATGCGGGAGTTAGGACCCAGTACTTC. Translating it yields CASSEDAGVRTQYF.

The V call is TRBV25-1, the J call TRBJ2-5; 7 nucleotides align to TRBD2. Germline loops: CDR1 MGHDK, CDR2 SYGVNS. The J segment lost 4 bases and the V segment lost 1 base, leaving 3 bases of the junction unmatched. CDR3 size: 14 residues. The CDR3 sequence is CASSELASGETQYF. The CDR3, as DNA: TGTGCCAGCAGTGAATTGGCTAGCGGAGAGACCCAGTACTTC.

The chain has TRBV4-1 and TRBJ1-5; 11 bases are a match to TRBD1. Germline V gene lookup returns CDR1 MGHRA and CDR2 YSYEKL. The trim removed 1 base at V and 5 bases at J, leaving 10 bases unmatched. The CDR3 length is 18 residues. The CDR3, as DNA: TGCGCCAGCAGCCAAGTTCCTCGGACAGGGGGCGACCATCAGCCCCAGCATTTT. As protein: CASSQVPRTGGDHQPQHF.

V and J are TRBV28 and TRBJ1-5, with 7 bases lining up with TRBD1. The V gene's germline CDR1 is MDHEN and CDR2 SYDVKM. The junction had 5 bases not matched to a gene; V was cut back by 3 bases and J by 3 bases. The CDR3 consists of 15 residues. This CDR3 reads CASSLDRSYNQPQHF. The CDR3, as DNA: TGTGCCAGCAGTTTGGACAGGTCCTACAATCAGCCCCAGCATTTT.

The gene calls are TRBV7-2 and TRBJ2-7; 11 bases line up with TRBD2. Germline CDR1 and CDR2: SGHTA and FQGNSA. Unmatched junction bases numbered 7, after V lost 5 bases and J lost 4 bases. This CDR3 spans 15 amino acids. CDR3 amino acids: CASSPTSGSKYEQYF. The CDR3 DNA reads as TGTGCCAGCAGCCCCACTAGCGGGAGTAAATACGAGCAGTACTTC.

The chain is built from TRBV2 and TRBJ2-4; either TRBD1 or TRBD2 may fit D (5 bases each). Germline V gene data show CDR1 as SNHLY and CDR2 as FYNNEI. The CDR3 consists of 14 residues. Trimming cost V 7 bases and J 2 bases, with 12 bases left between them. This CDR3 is CASMRGWTKNIQYF. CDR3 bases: TGTGCCAGCATGAGGGGTTGGACCAAAAACATTCAGTACTTC.

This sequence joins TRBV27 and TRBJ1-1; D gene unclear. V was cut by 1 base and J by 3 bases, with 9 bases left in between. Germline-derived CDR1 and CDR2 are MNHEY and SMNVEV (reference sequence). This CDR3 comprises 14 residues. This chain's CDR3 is CASSLLGKHTEAFF. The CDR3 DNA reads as TGTGCCAGCAGTTTATTAGGGAAGCACACTGAAGCTTTCTTT.